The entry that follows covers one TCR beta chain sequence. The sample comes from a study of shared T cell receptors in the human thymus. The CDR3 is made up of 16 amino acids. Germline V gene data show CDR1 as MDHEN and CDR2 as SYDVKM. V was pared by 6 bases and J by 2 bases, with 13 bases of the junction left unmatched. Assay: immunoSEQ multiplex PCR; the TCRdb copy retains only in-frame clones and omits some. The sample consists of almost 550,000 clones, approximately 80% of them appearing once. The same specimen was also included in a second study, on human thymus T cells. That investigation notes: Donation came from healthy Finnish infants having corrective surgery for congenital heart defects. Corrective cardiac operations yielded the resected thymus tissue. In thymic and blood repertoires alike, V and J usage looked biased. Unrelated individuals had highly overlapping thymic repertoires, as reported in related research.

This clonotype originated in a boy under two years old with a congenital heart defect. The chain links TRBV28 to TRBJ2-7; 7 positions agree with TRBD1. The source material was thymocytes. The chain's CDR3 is CASSLEDPTGTYEQYF. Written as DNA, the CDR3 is TGTGCCAGCAGCCTTGAGGACCCGACAGGGACCTACGAGCAGTACTTC.